A few counts support the clone carrying this T cell receptor beta chain. The record originates from a study of blood T cells in healthy people across ages. The ends lost 5 bases at V and 3 bases at J; junction bases unmatched: 5. The CDR3 length is 14 residues. Germline V gene data show CDR1 as SEHNR and CDR2 as FQNEAQ (reference sequence). Sample-barcoded 5' priming and a J-beta primer mix drove a second PCR of roughly 7 to 11 cycles. TCRdb itself ran the 5' RACE reads through MiXCR, one entry per CDR3 protein. The table includes about 1.7 million distinct CDR3 sequences, roughly 30% detected once. The genes are TRBV7-9 and TRBJ2-5; 8 positions match TRBD2. The sequencing input was blood. This clonotype was obtained from a woman aged 25 to 45 in good health. CDR3: CASSDQRGKETQYF. The DNA of the CDR3 is TGTGCCAGCAGCGACCAGCGGGGGAAAGAGACCCAGTACTTC.